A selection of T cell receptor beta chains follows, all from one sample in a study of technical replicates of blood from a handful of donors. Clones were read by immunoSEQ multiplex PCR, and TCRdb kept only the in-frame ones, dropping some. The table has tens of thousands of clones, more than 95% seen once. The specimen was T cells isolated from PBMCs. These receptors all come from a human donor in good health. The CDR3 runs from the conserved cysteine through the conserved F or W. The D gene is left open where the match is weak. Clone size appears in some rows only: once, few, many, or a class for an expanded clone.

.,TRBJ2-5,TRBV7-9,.,TGTGCCAGCAGCTTTACTAGTGCAGAGACCCAGTACTTC,CASSFTSAETQYF
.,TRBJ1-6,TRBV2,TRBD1,TGTGCCAGCAGTGAGCAGGGGGGTAATTCACCCCTCCACTTT,CASSEQGGNSPLHF
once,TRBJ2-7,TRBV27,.,TGTGCCAGCAGTTTTCAGCGAGGGTACGAGCAGTACTTC,CASSFQRGYEQYF
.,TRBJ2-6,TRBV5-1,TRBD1,TGCGCCAGCAGCTTGCAGGGGGCTTCTGGGGCCAACGTCCTGACTTTC,CASSLQGASGANVLTF
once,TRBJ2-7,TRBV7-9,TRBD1,TGTGCCAGCAGCTTAGGCGGACAGGGGCCCGAGCAGTACTTC,CASSLGGQGPEQYF
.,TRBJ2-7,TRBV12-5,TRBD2,TGTGCTAGTGGTTCGACCCTACTAGCGGGGGGGCCAAGGAGGTACGAGCAGTACTTC,CASGSTLLAGGPRRYEQYF
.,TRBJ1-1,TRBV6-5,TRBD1,TGTGCCAGCGGCCCCAACAGGGGGGGCACTGAAGCTTTCTTT,CASGPNRGGTEAFF
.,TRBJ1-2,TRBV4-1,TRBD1,TGCGCCAGCAGCCCTCGGGACAGCTATGGCTACACCTTC,CASSPRDSYGYTF
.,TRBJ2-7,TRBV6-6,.,TGTGCCAGCAGTTACGACGACAGCCGATTGACCTACGAGCAGTACTTC,CASSYDDSRLTYEQYF
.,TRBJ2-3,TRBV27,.,TGTGCCAGCAGTAGCGGTTTTAGCACAGATACGCAGTATTTT,CASSSGFSTDTQYF